Described below is a single TCR beta chain sequence and its context. The target antigen is unknown. V lost 10 bases to trimming and J lost 2 bases, with 15 bases between them. Germline V gene data show CDR1 as MNHNS and CDR2 as SASEGT. The CDR3 contains 14 residues. This sample stems from a study of T-cell memory formation after mild COVID-19. Findings of the study overall: The authors did not confirm SARS-CoV-2 specificity of second-wave clones peaking day 37.

TCRdb fed the 5' RACE reads into MiXCR, producing one record per CDR3 protein. The sample lists 530,000 or so distinct CDR3 sequences, roughly 17% occurring once. The V and J genes are TRBV6-1 and TRBJ1-5, with D tentatively TRBD1 (5 bases). This TCR was recovered from an adult woman who had mild COVID-19 (a few samples of this study predate the infection). Cell type and time point are not known. Sequenced material: PBMCs or a T cell subset sorted from them (not recorded which). CDR3 coding DNA: TGTGCCACCGTGGCGCGAGGGGGCAATCAGCCCCAGCATTTT. The encoded protein is CATVARGGNQPQHF.